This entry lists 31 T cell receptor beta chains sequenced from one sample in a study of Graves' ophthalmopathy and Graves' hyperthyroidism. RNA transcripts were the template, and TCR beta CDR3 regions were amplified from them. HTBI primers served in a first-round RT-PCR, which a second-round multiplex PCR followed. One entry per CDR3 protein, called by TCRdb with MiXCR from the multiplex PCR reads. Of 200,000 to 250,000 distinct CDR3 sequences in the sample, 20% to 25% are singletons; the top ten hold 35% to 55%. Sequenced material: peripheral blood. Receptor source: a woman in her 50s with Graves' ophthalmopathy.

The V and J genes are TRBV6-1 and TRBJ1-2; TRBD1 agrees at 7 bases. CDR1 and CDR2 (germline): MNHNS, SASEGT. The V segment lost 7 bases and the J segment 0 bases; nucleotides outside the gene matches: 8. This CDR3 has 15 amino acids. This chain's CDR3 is CASTNTGDPNYGYTF. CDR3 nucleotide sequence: TGTGCCAGCACTAATACAGGGGACCCTAACTATGGCTACACCTTC.

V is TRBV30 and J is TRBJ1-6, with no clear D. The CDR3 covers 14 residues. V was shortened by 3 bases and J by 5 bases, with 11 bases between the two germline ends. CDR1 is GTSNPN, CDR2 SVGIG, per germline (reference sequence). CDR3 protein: CAWRDGLNNSPLHF. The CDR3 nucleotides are TGTGCCTGGAGGGACGGACTGAATAATTCACCCCTCCACTTT. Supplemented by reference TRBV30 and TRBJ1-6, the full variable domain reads SQTIHQWPATLVQPVGSPLSLECTVEGTSNPNLYWYRQAAGRGLQLLFYSVGIGQISSEVPQNLSASRPQDRQFILSSKKLLLSDSGFYLCAWRDGLNNSPLHFGNGTRLTVT.

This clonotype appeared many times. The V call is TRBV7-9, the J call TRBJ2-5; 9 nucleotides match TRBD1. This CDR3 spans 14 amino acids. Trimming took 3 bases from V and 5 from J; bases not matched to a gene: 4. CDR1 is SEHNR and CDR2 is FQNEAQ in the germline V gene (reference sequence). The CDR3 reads CASSFSGQGETQYF. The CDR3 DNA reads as TGTGCCAGCAGCTTTAGTGGACAGGGGGAGACCCAGTACTTC.

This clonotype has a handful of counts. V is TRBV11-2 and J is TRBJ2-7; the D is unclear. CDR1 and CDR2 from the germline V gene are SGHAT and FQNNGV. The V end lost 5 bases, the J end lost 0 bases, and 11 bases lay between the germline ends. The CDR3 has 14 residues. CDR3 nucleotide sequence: TGTGCCAGCAGCCCAACAGTCCCCTCCTACGAGCAGTACTTC. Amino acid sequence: CASSPTVPSYEQYF.

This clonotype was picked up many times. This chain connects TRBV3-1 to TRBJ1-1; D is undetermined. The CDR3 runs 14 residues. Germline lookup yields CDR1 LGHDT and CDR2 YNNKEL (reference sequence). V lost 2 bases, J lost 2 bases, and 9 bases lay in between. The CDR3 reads CASSQSQANTEAFF. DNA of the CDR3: TGTGCCAGCAGCCAATCCCAGGCCAACACTGAAGCTTTCTTT.

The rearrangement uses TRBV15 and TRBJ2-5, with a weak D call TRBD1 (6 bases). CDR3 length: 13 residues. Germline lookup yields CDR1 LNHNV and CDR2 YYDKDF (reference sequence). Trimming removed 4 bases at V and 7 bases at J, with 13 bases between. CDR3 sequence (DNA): TGTGCCACCAGCACCGACAGGATGCGGACCCAGTACTTC. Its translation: CATSTDRMRTQYF.

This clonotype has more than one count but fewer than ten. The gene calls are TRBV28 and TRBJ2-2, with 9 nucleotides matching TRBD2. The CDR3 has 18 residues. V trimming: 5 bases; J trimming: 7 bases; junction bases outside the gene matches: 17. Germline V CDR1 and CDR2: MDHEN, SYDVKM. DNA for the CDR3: TGTGCCAGCAGTCCTCGCAGGGGGGCTAGCGGGATTAGCGGGGAGCTGTTTTTT. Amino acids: CASSPRRGASGISGELFF.

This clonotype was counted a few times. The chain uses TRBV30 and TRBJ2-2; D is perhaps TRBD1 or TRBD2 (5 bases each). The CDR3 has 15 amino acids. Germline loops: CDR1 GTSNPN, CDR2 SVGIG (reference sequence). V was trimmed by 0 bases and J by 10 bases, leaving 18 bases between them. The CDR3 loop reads CAWSVGDPQYVELFF. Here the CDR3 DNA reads TGTGCCTGGAGTGTAGGGGACCCACAGTATGTGGAGCTGTTTTTT.

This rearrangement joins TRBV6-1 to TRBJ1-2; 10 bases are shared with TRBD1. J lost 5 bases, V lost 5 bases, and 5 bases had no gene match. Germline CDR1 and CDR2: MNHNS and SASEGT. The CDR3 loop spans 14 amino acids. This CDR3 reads CASSRGTGDYGYTF. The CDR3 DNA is TGTGCCAGCAGTCGAGGGACAGGGGATTATGGCTACACCTTC.

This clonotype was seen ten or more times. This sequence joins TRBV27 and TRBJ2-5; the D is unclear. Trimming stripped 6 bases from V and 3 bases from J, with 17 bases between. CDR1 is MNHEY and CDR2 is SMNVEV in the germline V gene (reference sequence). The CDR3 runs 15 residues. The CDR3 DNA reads TGTGCCAGCAGGAACCAAATAGAGTCAAAAGAGACCCAGTACTTC. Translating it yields CASRNQIESKETQYF.

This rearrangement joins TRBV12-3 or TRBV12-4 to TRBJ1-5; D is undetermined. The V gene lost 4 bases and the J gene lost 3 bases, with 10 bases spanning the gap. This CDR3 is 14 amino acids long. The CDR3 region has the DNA TGTGCCAGCAGTTACATCGGAACCAATCAGCCCCAGCATTTT. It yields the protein CASSYIGTNQPQHF.

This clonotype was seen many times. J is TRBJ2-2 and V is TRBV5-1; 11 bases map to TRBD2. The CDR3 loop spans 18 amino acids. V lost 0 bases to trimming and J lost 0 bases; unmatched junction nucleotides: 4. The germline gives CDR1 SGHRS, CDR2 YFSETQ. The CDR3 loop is CASSLELAGAANTGELFF. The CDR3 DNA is TGCGCCAGCAGCTTGGAACTAGCGGGAGCTGCGAACACCGGGGAGCTGTTTTTT.

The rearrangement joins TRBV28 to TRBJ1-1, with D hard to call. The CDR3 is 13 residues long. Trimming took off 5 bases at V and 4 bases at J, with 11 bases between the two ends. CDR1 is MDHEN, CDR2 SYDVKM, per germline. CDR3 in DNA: TGTGCCAGCAGTCTCTTATACGGCACTGAAGCTTTCTTT. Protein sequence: CASSLLYGTEAFF.

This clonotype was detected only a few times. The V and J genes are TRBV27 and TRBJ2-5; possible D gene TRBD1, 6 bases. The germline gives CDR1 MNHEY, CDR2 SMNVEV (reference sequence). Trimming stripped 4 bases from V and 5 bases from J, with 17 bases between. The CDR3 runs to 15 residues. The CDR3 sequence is CASSSSPQGRETQYF. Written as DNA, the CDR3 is TGTGCCAGCAGTTCATCCCCACAGGGTCGGGAGACCCAGTACTTC.

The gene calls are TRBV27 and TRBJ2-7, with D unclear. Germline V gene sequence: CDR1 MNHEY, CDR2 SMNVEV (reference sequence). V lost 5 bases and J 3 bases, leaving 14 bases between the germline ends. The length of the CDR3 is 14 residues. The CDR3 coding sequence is TGTGCCAGCAGTCCTCTGGTTGGAAGCTACGAGCAGTACTTC. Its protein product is CASSPLVGSYEQYF.

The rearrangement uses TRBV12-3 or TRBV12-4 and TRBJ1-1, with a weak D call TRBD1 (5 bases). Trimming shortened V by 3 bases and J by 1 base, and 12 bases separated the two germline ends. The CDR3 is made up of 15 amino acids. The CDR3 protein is CASSFGGLRNTEAFF. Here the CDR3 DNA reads TGTGCCAGCAGTTTCGGGGGTCTTCGGAACACTGAAGCTTTCTTT.

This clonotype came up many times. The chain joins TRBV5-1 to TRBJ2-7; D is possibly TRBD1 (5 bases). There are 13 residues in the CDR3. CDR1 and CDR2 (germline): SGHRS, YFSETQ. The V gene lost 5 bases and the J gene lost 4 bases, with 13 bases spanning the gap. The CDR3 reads CASSETVEYEQYF. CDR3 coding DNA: TGCGCCAGCAGTGAGACAGTCGAATACGAGCAGTACTTC. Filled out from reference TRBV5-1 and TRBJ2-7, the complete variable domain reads KAGVTQTPRYLIKTRGQQVTLSCSPISGHRSVSWYQQTPGQGLQFLFEYFSETQRNKGNFPGRFSGRQFSNSRSEMNVSTLELGDSALYLCASSETVEYEQYFGPGTRLTVT.

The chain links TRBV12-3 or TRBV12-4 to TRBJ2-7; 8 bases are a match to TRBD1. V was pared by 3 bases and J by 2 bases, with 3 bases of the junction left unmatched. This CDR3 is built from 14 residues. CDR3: CASSFRGPPYEQYF. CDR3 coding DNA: TGTGCCAGCAGTTTCAGGGGGCCCCCCTACGAGCAGTACTTC.

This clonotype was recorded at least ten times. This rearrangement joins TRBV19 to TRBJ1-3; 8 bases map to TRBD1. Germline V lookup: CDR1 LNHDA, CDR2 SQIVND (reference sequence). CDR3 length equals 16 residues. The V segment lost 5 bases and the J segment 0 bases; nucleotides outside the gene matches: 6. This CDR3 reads CASSGTGTLSGNTIYF. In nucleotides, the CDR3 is TGTGCCAGTAGTGGGACAGGTACACTCTCTGGAAACACCATATATTTT. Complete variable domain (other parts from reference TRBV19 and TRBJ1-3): DGGITQSPKYLFRKEGQNVTLSCEQNLNHDAMYWYRQDPGQGLRLIYYSQIVNDFQKGDIAEGYSVSREKKESFPLTVTSAQKNPTAFYLCASSGTGTLSGNTIYFGEGSWLTVV.

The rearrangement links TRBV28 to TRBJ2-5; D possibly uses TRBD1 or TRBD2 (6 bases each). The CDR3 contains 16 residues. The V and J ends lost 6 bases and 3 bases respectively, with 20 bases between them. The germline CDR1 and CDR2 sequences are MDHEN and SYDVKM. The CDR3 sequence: CASSPPGHWEEETQYF. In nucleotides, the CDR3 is TGTGCCAGCAGCCCTCCGGGACACTGGGAGGAAGAGACCCAGTACTTC.

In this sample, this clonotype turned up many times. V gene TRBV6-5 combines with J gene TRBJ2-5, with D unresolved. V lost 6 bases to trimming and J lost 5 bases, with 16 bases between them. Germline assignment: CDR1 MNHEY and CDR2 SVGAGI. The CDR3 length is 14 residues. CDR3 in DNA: TGTGCCAGCAGCCTGAACGGCGGTCCCGAGACCCAGTACTTC. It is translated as CASSLNGGPETQYF.

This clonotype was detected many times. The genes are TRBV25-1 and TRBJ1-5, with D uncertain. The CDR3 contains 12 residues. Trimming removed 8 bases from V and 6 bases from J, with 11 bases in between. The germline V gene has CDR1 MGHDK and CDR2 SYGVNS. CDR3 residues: CASGPYSQPQHF. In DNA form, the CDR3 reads TGTGCCAGCGGACCGTACTCTCAGCCCCAGCATTTT.

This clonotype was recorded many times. The CDR3 DNA sequence: TGCGCCAGCAGCTTGTTACGCGGGTACGAGCGGGAGACCCAGTACTTC. This gives the protein CASSLLRGYERETQYF. This chain links TRBV5-1 with TRBJ2-5; possible D gene TRBD2, 5 bases. This CDR3 spans 16 amino acids. Germline CDR1 reads SGHRS; CDR2 reads YFSETQ. Trimming shortened V by 1 base and J by 5 bases, and 18 bases separated the two germline ends.

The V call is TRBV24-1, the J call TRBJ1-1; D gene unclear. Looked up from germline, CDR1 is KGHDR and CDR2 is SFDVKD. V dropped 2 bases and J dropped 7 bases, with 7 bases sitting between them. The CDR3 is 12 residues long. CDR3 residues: CATSDWRGEAFF. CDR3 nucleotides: TGTGCCACCAGTGATTGGAGAGGTGAAGCTTTCTTT.

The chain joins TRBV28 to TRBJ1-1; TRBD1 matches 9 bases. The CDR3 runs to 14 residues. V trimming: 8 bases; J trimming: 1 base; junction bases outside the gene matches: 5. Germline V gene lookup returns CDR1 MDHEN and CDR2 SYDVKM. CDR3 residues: CASETGGRNTEAFF. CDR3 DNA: TGTGCCAGCGAGACAGGGGGGAGGAACACTGAAGCTTTCTTT. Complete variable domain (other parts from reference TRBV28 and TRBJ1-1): DVKVTQSSRYLVKRTGEKVFLECVQDMDHENMFWYRQDPGLGLRLIYFSYDVKMKEKGDIPEGYSVSREKKERFSLILESASTNQTSMYLCASETGGRNTEAFFGQGTRLTVV.

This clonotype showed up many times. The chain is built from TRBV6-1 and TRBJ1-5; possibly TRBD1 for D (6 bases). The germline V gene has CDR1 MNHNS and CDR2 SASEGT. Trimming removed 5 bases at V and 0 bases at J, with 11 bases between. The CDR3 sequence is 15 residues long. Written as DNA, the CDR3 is TGTGCCAGCAGTAGGGACATCTCTAGCAATCAGCCCCAGCATTTT. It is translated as CASSRDISSNQPQHF.

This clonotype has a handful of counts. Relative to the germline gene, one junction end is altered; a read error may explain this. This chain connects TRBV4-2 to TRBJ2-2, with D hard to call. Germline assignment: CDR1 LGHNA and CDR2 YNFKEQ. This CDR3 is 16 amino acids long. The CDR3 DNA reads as TGTGCCAACAGCCAAGAAGGTTCCCAGTACACCGGGGAGCTGTTTTTT. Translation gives CANSQEGSQYTGELFF.

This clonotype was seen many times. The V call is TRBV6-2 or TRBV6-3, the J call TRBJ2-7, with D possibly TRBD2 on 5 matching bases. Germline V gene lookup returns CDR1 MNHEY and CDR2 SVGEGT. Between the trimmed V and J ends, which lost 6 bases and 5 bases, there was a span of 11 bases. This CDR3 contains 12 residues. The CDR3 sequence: CASSRTPHEQYF. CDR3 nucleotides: TGTGCCAGCAGCAGGACTCCCCACGAGCAGTACTTC.

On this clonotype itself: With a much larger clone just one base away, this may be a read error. The CDR3 coding sequence is TGTGCCTGGAGTACCCCCCGGGAACGGAGAGAGACCCAGTACTTC. Translating gives CAWSTPRERRETQYF. This chain connects TRBV30 to TRBJ2-5; TRBD2 might be the D (5 bases). Deletions cut 2 bases from V and 4 bases from J, with 17 bases between. This CDR3 spans 15 amino acids. The germline gives CDR1 GTSNPN, CDR2 SVGIG (reference sequence). Complete variable domain (other parts from reference TRBV30 and TRBJ2-5): SQTIHQWPATLVQPVGSPLSLECTVEGTSNPNLYWYRQAAGRGLQLLFYSVGIGQISSEVPQNLSASRPQDRQFILSSKKLLLSDSGFYLCAWSTPRERRETQYFGPGTRLLVL.

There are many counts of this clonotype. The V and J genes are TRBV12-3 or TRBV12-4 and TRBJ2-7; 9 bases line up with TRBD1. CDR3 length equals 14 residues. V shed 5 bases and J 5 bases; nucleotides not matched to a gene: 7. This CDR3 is CASSPGQGFDEQYF. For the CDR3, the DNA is TGTGCCAGCAGTCCGGGACAGGGCTTCGACGAGCAGTACTTC.

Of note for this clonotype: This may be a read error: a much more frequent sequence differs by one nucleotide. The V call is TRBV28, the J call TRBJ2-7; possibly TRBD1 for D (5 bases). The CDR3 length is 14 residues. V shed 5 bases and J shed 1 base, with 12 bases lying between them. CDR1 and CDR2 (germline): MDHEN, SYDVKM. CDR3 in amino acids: CASSHRSTSYEQYF. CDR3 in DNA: TGTGCCAGCAGTCACAGGTCCACATCCTACGAGCAGTACTTC.